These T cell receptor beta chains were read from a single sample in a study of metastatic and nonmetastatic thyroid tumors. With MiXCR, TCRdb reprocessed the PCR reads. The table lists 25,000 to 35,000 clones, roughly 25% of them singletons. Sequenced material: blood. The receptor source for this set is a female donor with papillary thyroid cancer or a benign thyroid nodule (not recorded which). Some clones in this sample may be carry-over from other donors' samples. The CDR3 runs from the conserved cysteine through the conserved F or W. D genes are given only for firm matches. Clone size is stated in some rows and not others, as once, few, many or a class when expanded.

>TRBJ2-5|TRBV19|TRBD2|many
TGTGCCAGTAGTAGGGCTAGCGGGCAGCTGCAAGAGACCCAGTACTTC
CASSRASGQLQETQYF
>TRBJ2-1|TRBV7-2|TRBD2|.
TGTGCCAGCAGCCCTCCTAGCGGCAATGAGCAGTTCTTC
CASSPPSGNEQFF
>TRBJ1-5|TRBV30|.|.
TGTGCCTGGAGTTTCTCTTCGGCTTTTAAACAGCCCCAGCATTTT
CAWSFSSAFKQPQHF
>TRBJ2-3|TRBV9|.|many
TGTGCCAGCAGCCCTAACATTGATACGCAGTATTTT
CASSPNIDTQYF
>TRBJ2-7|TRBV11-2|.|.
TGTGCCAGCAGCTTCAGGGGTAGATTTCGGGAGCAGTACTTC
CASSFRGRFREQYF
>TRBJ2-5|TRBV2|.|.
TGTGCCACCAGTCAGGACGGTCGGGAGACCCAGTACTTC
CATSQDGRETQYF
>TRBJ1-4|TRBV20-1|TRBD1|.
TGCTGTGCTCCGGACAGGAGGATGGAAAAACTGTTTTTT
CCAPDRRMEKLFF
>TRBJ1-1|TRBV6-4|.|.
TGTGCCAGCAGTGCACGACTGAACACTGAAGCTTTCTTT
CASSARLNTEAFF
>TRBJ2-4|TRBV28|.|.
TGTGCCAGTAGTTTGGGGGGATCCAAAAACATTCAGTACTTC
CASSLGGSKNIQYF
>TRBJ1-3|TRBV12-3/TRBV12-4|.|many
TGTGCCAGCACACATTCCTCTGGAAACACCATATATTTT
CASTHSSGNTIYF
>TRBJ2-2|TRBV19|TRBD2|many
TGTGCCAGTAGTACCGGGACTAGGAGTATCTCCGGGGAGCTGTTTTTT
CASSTGTRSISGELFF
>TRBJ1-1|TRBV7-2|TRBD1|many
TGTGCCAGCAGCCCGACAGGGAAAACTGAAGCTTTCTTT
CASSPTGKTEAFF
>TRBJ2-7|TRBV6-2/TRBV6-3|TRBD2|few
TGTGCCAGCAGTTACCCGGGACTAGCGGGAGTTAGGTACGAGCAGTACTTC
CASSYPGLAGVRYEQYF
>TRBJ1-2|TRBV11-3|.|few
TGTGCCAGCAGCTTGCATCGGCAAGGGCCTGGCTACACCTTC
CASSLHRQGPGYTF
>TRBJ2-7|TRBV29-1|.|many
TGCAGCGTATCGACATCCTACGAGCAGTACTTC
CSVSTSYEQYF
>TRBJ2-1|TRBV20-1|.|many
TGCAGTGCTTACATCACAGAATACAATGAGCAGTTCTTC
CSAYITEYNEQFF
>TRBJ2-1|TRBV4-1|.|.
TGCGCCAGCAGCCAAGCAGGGGATGAGCAGTTCTTC
CASSQAGDEQFF
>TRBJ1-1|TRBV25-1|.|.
TGTGCCAGCGAACACAGGACGGGCCAGAACACTGAAGCTTTCTTT
CASEHRTGQNTEAFF
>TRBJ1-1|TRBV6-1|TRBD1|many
TGTGCCAGCACTACCCTTTATCGACAGGGGGTTGAAGCTTTCTTT
CASTTLYRQGVEAFF
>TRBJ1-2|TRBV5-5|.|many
TGTGCCAGCAGCTTGGATGGCAGGGGAGGTGATGGCTACACCTTC
CASSLDGRGGDGYTF
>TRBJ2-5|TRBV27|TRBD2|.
TGTGTCAGCAGTTCCGGACTAGCGGGTGGCCCGTCGTGTTACGGGGAGACCCAGTACTTC
CVSSSGLAGGPSCYGETQYF
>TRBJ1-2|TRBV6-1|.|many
TGTGCCAGCAGGACTTTCCTGGGGAGCAACTATGGCTACACCTTC
CASRTFLGSNYGYTF
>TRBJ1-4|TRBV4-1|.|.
TGCGCCAGAAGCCTGCAGGGATTAAATGAAAGACTGTTTTTT
CARSLQGLNERLFF
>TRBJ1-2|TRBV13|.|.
TGTGCCAGCAGCTCCAGCGGGACTCATGGCTACACCTTC
CASSSSGTHGYTF
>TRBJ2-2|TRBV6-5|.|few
TGTGCCAGCAGTTACTCGATGAACCGGGTCGGGGAGCTGTTTTTT
CASSYSMNRVGELFF
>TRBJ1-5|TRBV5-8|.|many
TGTGCCAGCAGTTTGGACCCTAGCAATCAGCCCCAGCATTTT
CASSLDPSNQPQHF
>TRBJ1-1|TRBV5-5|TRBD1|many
TGTGCCAGCAGCTTGATGCAGGGGGCCGGGTACACTGAAGCTTTCTTT
CASSLMQGAGYTEAFF
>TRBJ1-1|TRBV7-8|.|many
TGTGCCAGCAGCCCCTGGGGGGTGAACACTGAAGCTTTCTTT
CASSPWGVNTEAFF
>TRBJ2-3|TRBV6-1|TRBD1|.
TGTGCCAGGTGTCTAGGGGGCGCGAAAGATCCGCAGTATTTT
CARCLGGAKDPQYF
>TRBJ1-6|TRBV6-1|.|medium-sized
TGTGCCAGCATGGAGGTCGGTGTATCACCCCTCCACTTT
CASMEVGVSPLHF
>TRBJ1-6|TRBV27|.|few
TGTGCCAGCAGTTTACAAACGGTTCATCCCTATAATTCACCCCTCCACTTT
CASSLQTVHPYNSPLHF
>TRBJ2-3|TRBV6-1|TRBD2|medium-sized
TGTGCCAGCATCCCGACTAGCGGGAGTGCAGATACGCAGTATTTT
CASIPTSGSADTQYF
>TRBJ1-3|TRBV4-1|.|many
TGCGCCAGCAGCCAACCAGTGGGAAGAAACACCATATATTTT
CASSQPVGRNTIYF